A single sample gave rise to the 13 T cell receptor beta chains below, sequenced in a study of T-cell memory formation after mild COVID-19. A single record per CDR3 protein comes from TCRdb applying MiXCR to the 5' RACE reads. The sample has hundreds of thousands of distinct CDR3 sequences; approximately 16% are singletons. The sample was PBMCs or a T cell subset sorted from them (not recorded which). The source is a man younger than 35 who had mild COVID-19 (a few samples of this study predate the infection). Cell type and time point are not known.

This clonotype came up many times. The V and J genes are TRBV12-3 or TRBV12-4 and TRBJ2-3; 9 bases are a match to TRBD2. Trimming took 3 bases from V and 6 from J; bases not matched to a gene: 7. The CDR3 runs 15 residues. CDR3 DNA: TGTGCCAGCAGTTTGGGCGGGGGGGTTTCGGATACGCAGTATTTT. Its protein is CASSLGGGVSDTQYF.

This clonotype was recorded many times. This chain uses TRBV6-6 with TRBJ2-7; 9 bases fit TRBD1. The germline V gene encodes CDR1 MNHNY and CDR2 SVGAGI (reference sequence). The J segment lost 7 bases and the V segment lost 5 bases, leaving 9 bases of the junction unmatched. The CDR3 consists of 14 residues. The CDR3 region is CASSRQDRGREQYV. The CDR3 DNA reads as TGTGCCAGCAGTCGTCAGGACAGGGGACGGGAGCAGTACGTC.

This clonotype was detected a few times. The V and J genes are TRBV5-8 and TRBJ2-3; D remains unclear. This CDR3 is 14 amino acids long. CDR1 is SGHTS, CDR2 YDEGEE, per germline. V dropped 3 bases and J dropped 2 bases, with 10 bases sitting between them. This chain's CDR3 is CASSSPYLTDTQYF. The CDR3 region has the DNA TGTGCCAGCAGCTCCCCCTACCTCACAGATACGCAGTATTTT.

The gene calls are TRBV2 and TRBJ2-7; D not resolved. Germline V gene data show CDR1 as SNHLY and CDR2 as FYNNEI. The CDR3 is 12 amino acids. V lost 8 bases and J lost 0, with 8 bases in between. This CDR3 is CASQPDSYEQYV. For the CDR3, the DNA is TGTGCCAGCCAGCCCGACTCCTACGAGCAGTACGTC.

This chain uses TRBV10-3 with TRBJ1-1, with D unresolved. The CDR3 totals 12 residues. V lost 11 bases, J lost 4 bases, and 14 bases lay in between. The germline V gene has CDR1 ENHRY and CDR2 SYGVKD. The CDR3 is CAARREGTEAFF. In DNA, the CDR3 is TGTGCCGCCCGGAGGGAGGGCACTGAAGCTTTCTTT.

The chain uses TRBV15 and TRBJ1-6; TRBD1 is a possible D gene (6 bases). The CDR3 has 16 residues. Germline CDR1 and CDR2: LNHNV and YYDKDF (reference sequence). Trimming pared 0 bases from V and 7 bases from J, leaving 13 bases between. For the CDR3, the DNA is TGTGCCACCAGCAGAGATTTACCAGGGGTCAATTCACCCCTCCACTTT. Translated, it gives CATSRDLPGVNSPLHF.

V gene TRBV10-3 combines with J gene TRBJ1-1; D is perhaps TRBD1 (6 bases). The CDR3 has 13 amino acids. Germline CDR1 and CDR2: ENHRY and SYGVKD. V was shortened by 4 bases and J by 1 base, with 7 bases between the two germline ends. CDR3 sequence (DNA): TGTGCCATCAGTGGACAGGCGAACACTGAAGCTTTCTTT. The encoded protein is CAISGQANTEAFF.

The CDR3 nucleotides read TGTGCCAGCAGCGCGACGGGAGAGAGGACTGAAGCTTTCTTT. Translated, it gives CASSATGERTEAFF. V usage is TRBV7-9 and J usage is TRBJ1-1; no definite D call. The ends were cut back, 5 bases at V and 5 bases at J, with 15 bases in the middle. This CDR3 is 14 amino acids long. The germline V gene has CDR1 SEHNR and CDR2 FQNEAQ (reference sequence).

This clonotype was counted ten times or more. The rearrangement uses TRBV5-1 and TRBJ2-7; 7 bases are shared with TRBD1. Germline lookup yields CDR1 SGHRS and CDR2 YFSETQ. V trimming: 7 bases; J trimming: 3 bases; junction bases outside the gene matches: 4. This CDR3 has 12 amino acids. For the CDR3, the DNA is TGCGCCAGCCATGGACAGGACTACGAGCAGTACTTC. This sequence encodes CASHGQDYEQYF.

This clonotype was found a few times. The rearrangement links TRBV24-1 to TRBJ1-1; tentative D call: TRBD1 (6 bases). The CDR3 loop spans 14 amino acids. V was clipped by 9 bases and J by 5 bases, with 18 bases between them. In germline, CDR1 is KGHDR, CDR2 SFDVKD. For the CDR3, the DNA is TGTGCCACCCAGGGGCGGACTAGAGAGACTGAAGCTTTCTTT. This gives the protein CATQGRTRETEAFF.

The chain employs TRBV7-2 and TRBJ2-1; 9 bases map to TRBD2. The V gene end was trimmed by 4 bases and the J gene end by 4 bases; junction bases not matched to a gene: 11. CDR1 and CDR2 (germline): SGHTA, FQGNSA. The CDR3 runs 17 residues. CDR3 residues: CASSSGLAGTHYNEQFF. The CDR3 DNA reads as TGTGCCAGCAGCTCGGGCCTAGCGGGGACACATTACAATGAGCAGTTCTTC.

The V and J genes are TRBV6-5 and TRBJ2-5; TRBD1 matches at 12 bases. This CDR3 has 16 residues. The J segment lost 6 bases and the V segment lost 5 bases, leaving 10 bases of the junction unmatched. Germline values: CDR1 MNHEY, CDR2 SVGAGI. CDR3 in DNA: TGTGCCAGCAGTCTCGGGACAGGGGGCCGGTCAAAGACCCAGTACTTC. Encoded protein: CASSLGTGGRSKTQYF.

This clonotype was observed a few times. The rearrangement uses TRBV28 and TRBJ2-6; 9 bases match TRBD1. The CDR3 totals 15 residues. The ends lost 6 bases at V and 8 bases at J; junction bases unmatched: 8. From germline, CDR1 is MDHEN and CDR2 SYDVKM. CDR3 sequence (DNA): TGTGCCAGCAGGACACCGGGACAGGGTTCCAACGTCCTGACTTTC. Protein sequence: CASRTPGQGSNVLTF.